This is a list of T cell receptor beta chains from one sample in a study of T cell changes during pregnancy in multiple sclerosis. Profiling relied on immunoSEQ multiplex PCR, and the TCRdb table lists in-frame clones only, not all of them. The sample lists about 100,000 clones, about 90% seen once, with around 2.1% in the top ten. Specimen: peripheral blood, collected after pregnancy. Every receptor here comes from a female donor with multiple sclerosis, enrolled in a pregnancy study. The CDR3 runs from the conserved cysteine through the conserved F or W. A D gene is named only where the DNA matches it firmly. Expanded clones are given a class, and other clones once, few, many or no size at all.

DNA	CDR3	size	V	J	D
TGTGCCTGGAGGGAGATGGGTACAGGGAACCACGAGCAGTACTTC	CAWREMGTGNHEQYF	-	TRBV30	TRBJ2-7	-
TGTGCCAGCAGTGCACAGGGAGCGTATTCACCCCTCCACTTT	CASSAQGAYSPLHF	-	TRBV6-5	TRBJ1-6	-
TGTGCCAGCAGCTTAGGGGGTATTCGCGACAGAGAAGCTTTCTTT	CASSLGGIRDREAFF	-	TRBV7-9	TRBJ1-1	-
TGTGCCAGCAGCTTCGCGGCAGATACGCAGTATTTT	CASSFAADTQYF	-	TRBV5-6	TRBJ2-3	-
TGTGCCAGCAGCTTGGGACGGGACAGGGTCTACGAGCAGTACTTC	CASSLGRDRVYEQYF	-	TRBV5-4	TRBJ2-7	TRBD1
TGCGCCAGCAGCCAAGACCTTGGAGGGTTCACCGGGGAGCTGTTTTTT	CASSQDLGGFTGELFF	-	TRBV4-1	TRBJ2-2	-
TGCGCCAGCGCTAGGGGGGGTGGGGAGACCCAGTACTTC	CASARGGGETQYF	-	TRBV4-1	TRBJ2-5	-
TGTGCCAGTAGAGCCGGACAGGGCGAGTGGAATTCACCCCTCCACTTT	CASRAGQGEWNSPLHF	few	TRBV19	TRBJ1-6	TRBD1
TGTGCCTGGACCAAGGGACAGGGGGATGGCTACACCTTC	CAWTKGQGDGYTF	-	TRBV30	TRBJ1-2	TRBD1
TGTGCCAGCAGTTCATTTGTGGCTCAGCCCCAGCATTTT	CASSSFVAQPQHF	-	TRBV27	TRBJ1-5	-
TGTGCCAGCAACCAACCCCGCGAAGGGGGCTCGAAAGAGACCCAGTACTTC	CASNQPREGGSKETQYF	-	TRBV2	TRBJ2-5	TRBD1
TGTGCCAGCTCACCATTCCAGGGACTAGTGTGGGGGAAAGGGAACAATGAGCAGTTCTTC	CASSPFQGLVWGKGNNEQFF	-	TRBV18	TRBJ2-1	TRBD2
TGTGCCAGCAGTTCCCTCGCGTTCAGCGGGATCTCCTACGAGCAGTACTTC	CASSSLAFSGISYEQYF	-	TRBV27	TRBJ2-7	TRBD2
TGTGCCAGCAGTTCTTACAGACAGGGAAGGCCTAATGAAAAACTGTTTTTT	CASSSYRQGRPNEKLFF	-	TRBV27	TRBJ1-4	TRBD1
TGTGCCAGTCAAGCGGGACTTAGCACAGATACGCAGTATTTT	CASQAGLSTDTQYF	-	TRBV6-6	TRBJ2-3	TRBD2
TGTGCCAGCAGCGCTCCCCCGTTGACAGGGAACACTGAAGCTTTCTTT	CASSAPPLTGNTEAFF	-	TRBV9	TRBJ1-1	-
TGCAGCGTCGGCATTCGGACAGCCACAGATACGCAGTATTTT	CSVGIRTATDTQYF	-	TRBV29-1	TRBJ2-3	-